This TCR beta chain appears in the sequencing data of a study of blood T cell repertoires in COVID-19. Germline assignment: CDR1 MNHEY and CDR2 SVGAGI. V was trimmed by 7 bases and J by 1 base, leaving 13 bases between them. CDR3 length: 14 amino acids. The protocol was immunoSEQ multiplex PCR, while the TCRdb copy is restricted to in-frame clones and leaves out a portion. The sample shows roughly 110,000 clones, less than 90% of them seen only once. This sequence originates from a human donor in a cohort sampled during active COVID-19. Sequencing input: peripheral blood. This chain connects TRBV6-5 to TRBJ1-1; D unresolved. CDR3: CASNALRENTEAFF. The CDR3 DNA is TGTGCCAGCAACGCACTCCGGGAGAACACTGAAGCTTTCTTT.